This TCR beta chain was captured by sequencing in a study of a mutant IDH1 vaccine in newly diagnosed glioma. Overall study context: In weeks 1, 3, 5, 7, 11, 15, 19 and 23, patients were vaccinated.

Only in-frame clones appear in the TCRdb table, and some are missing; sequencing was by immunoSEQ multiplex PCR. The sample includes tens of thousands of clones, about four fifths of them seen just once. Noted time point: week 23, last vaccination. A 20-mer mutant IDH1 peptide at 300 ug was injected subcutaneously with topical imiquimod. This clone turned up a few times. Its antigen is not known. The TCR sequence derives from a woman aged 40 to 55 with glioma. Some clones in this sample may be carry-over from other donors' samples. This material consisted of PBMCs, taken from a glioma patient whose treatment included an IDH1 peptide vaccine.

CDR3 in DNA: TGTGCCAGTATGGGAACAGTAATGAACACTGAAGCTTTCTTT. It specifies CASMGTVMNTEAFF. The V call is TRBV28, the J call TRBJ1-1; no clear D gene. The CDR3 spans 14 residues. The V gene lost 9 bases and the J gene lost 0 bases, with 14 bases spanning the gap. CDR1 and CDR2 from the germline V gene are MDHEN and SYDVKM.